Each of the 7 T cell receptor beta chains below was sequenced from the same sample in a study of blood T cell repertoires in COVID-19. The method was immunoSEQ multiplex PCR; TCRdb's version includes in-frame clones alone and lacks a portion of them. The repertoire holds around 92,000 clones, with around 84% as singletons. The sample taken for sequencing was peripheral blood. Receptors originate from a woman in her fifties or sixties in a cohort sampled during active or convalescent COVID-19.

This clone was recorded only once. The J gene is TRBJ1-2, the V gene TRBV20-1; D possibly corresponds to TRBD1 (5 bases). Germline CDR1 and CDR2: DFQATT and SNEGSKA (reference sequence). The CDR3 runs 12 residues. The germline V and J ends were trimmed by 3 bases and 3 bases, with 8 bases remaining between them. The CDR3 nucleotides are TGCAGTGCTAGTCAGGGCTACTATGGCTACACCTTC. Protein sequence: CSASQGYYGYTF.

The V and J genes are TRBV11-3 and TRBJ2-3; 8 bases fit TRBD2. V trimming: 1 base; J trimming: 6 bases; junction bases outside the gene matches: 12. The CDR3 is 17 residues long. Germline V CDR1 and CDR2: SGHNT, YENEEA. Written as DNA, the CDR3 is TGTGCCAGCAGCTTAGGCGGGGGGACCGCCCGTCGGGATACGCAGTATTTT. Protein sequence: CASSLGGGTARRDTQYF.

This clone was seen just once. This sequence joins TRBV2 and TRBJ1-2, with 10 bases lining up with TRBD1. Germline V lookup: CDR1 SNHLY, CDR2 FYNNEI. V shed 7 bases, J shed 4 bases, and the junction held 15 bases outside the gene matches. The CDR3 spans 17 residues. The CDR3 bases are TGTGCCAGCACCAGGACAGGGGGGGGATACTATAGCTATGGCTACACCTTC. It translates to CASTRTGGGYYSYGYTF.

The chain links TRBV5-1 to TRBJ2-3; 11 bases align to TRBD1. Trimming at V came to 3 bases and at J to 4 bases, leaving 4 bases not matched to a gene. This CDR3 is built from 15 residues. Per the germline V gene, CDR1 is SGHRS and CDR2 is YFSETQ. CDR3 nucleotides: TGCGCCAGCAGCTGGACAGGGGGCGCGGCAGATACGCAGTATTTT. Its translation is CASSWTGGAADTQYF.

This clone was found once. V and J are TRBV27 and TRBJ2-3, with 9 bases identical to TRBD2. This CDR3 comprises 17 residues. V dropped 7 bases and J dropped 9; count of bases not matched to a gene: 20. CDR1 is MNHEY and CDR2 is SMNVEV in the germline V gene (reference sequence). CDR3 sequence reads: CASTRGGAGFSTGTQYF. DNA for the CDR3: TGTGCCAGCACCCGCGGGGGGGCGGGGTTCTCTACGGGGACGCAGTATTTT.

This clone was detected only once. V and J are TRBV7-8 and TRBJ1-2; D might be TRBD1 (6 bases). Per the germline V gene, CDR1 is SGHVS and CDR2 is FQNEAQ. CDR3 length: 17 residues. V shed 0 bases and J shed 3 bases, with 17 bases lying between them. CDR3 residues: CASSLAGLVRGDYGYTF. The CDR3 DNA follows: TGTGCCAGCAGCTTAGCGGGATTGGTCAGGGGTGACTATGGCTACACCTTC.

The chain has TRBV7-9 and TRBJ1-4; the D is unclear. The CDR3 extends over 15 amino acids. Trimming removed 4 bases from V and 0 bases from J, with 9 bases in between. CDR1 and CDR2 from the germline V gene are SEHNR and FQNEAQ (reference sequence). The CDR3 loop is CASSSGVATNEKLFF. The CDR3, as DNA: TGTGCCAGCAGCTCCGGGGTTGCAACTAATGAAAAACTGTTTTTT.